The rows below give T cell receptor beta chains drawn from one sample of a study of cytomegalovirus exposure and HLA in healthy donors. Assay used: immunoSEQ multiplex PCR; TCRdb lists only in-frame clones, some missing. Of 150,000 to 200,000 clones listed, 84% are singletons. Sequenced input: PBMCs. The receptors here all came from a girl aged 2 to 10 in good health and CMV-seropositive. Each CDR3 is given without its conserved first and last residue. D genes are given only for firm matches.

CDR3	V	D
ASSLAEVPYNEQF	TRBV5-1	NA
ASSIVSGGRQPQH	TRBV19	NA
ASSQDRRAGNEKLF	TRBV4-1	NA
ASSVATSYTYEQY	TRBV9	NA
AWSISGSSYEQY	TRBV30	TRBD2
ASSKTGADGELF	TRBV2	TRBD1
AISGGTDGYT	TRBV10-3	NA
ASSIGGSGYT	TRBV6-5	NA
ASSVLAGGYNEQF	TRBV2	TRBD2
ASSLGQEAF	TRBV6-6	NA
ASSQDMSGGTYEQY	TRBV4-2	TRBD2
ASSQVIGGDGYT	TRBV4-1	NA
ASSLRGGGVDTQY	TRBV7-3	TRBD2
ASSYGQAFSGNTIY	TRBV6-6	NA
ASSTPRVLGQETQY	TRBV25-1	NA
ASSIGQGSGYEQY	TRBV19	TRBD1
ASSDQQRQGEQY	TRBV2	NA
ASSLTGGRGEQF	TRBV11-1	TRBD2
ASSPRGGETQY	TRBV7-2	NA
ASSPDTGSWEKLF	TRBV5-1	NA
ASSTTAPAGRNQPQH	TRBV16	NA
ASSLAGGIYGYT	TRBV5-1	TRBD1
ASSYYGRGSTEAF	TRBV6-5	TRBD1
AMGGGVKRDQPQH	TRBV28	NA
SAKARGLSTEAF	TRBV29-1	NA